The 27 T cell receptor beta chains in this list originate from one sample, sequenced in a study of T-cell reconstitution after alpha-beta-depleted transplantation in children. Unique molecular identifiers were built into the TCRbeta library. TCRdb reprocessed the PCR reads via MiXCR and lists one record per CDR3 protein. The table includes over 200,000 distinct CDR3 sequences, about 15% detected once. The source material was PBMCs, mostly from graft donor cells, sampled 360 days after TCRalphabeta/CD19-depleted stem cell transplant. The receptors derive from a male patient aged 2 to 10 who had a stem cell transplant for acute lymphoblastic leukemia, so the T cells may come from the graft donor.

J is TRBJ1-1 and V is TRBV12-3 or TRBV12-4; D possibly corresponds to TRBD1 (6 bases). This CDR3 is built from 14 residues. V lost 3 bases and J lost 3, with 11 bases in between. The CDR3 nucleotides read TGTGCCAGCAGTTTCTCGGGGGCGGACACTGAAGCTTTCTTT. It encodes CASSFSGADTEAFF.

The CDR3 nucleotides are TGTGCCAGCTCACCTTCGGGACAGGGTTTCGAGACCCAGTACTTC. Translation gives CASSPSGQGFETQYF. The rearrangement links TRBV18 to TRBJ2-5; 9 positions agree with TRBD1. Germline V gene data show CDR1 as KGHSH and CDR2 as LQKENI. V lost 3 bases and J lost 5; bases outside the gene matches: 7. The CDR3 totals 15 residues.

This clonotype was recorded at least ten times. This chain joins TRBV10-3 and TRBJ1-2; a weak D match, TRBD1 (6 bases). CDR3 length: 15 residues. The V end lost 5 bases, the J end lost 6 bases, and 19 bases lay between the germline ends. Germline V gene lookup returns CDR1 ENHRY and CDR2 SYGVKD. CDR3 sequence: CAISSTGLSVHGYTF. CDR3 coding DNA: TGTGCCATCAGTTCAACAGGGCTTTCAGTTCATGGCTACACCTTC.

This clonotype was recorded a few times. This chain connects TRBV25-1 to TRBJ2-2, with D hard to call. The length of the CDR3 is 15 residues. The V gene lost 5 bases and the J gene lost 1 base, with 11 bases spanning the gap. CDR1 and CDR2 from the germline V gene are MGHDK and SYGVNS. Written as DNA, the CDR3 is TGTGCCAGCAGTCCTTCCATTTGGAACACCGGGGAGCTGTTTTTT. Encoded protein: CASSPSIWNTGELFF.

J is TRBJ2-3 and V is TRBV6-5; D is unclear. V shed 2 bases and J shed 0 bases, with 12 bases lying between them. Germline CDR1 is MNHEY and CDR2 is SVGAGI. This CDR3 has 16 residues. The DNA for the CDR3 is TGTGCCAGCAGTTACGGCAGACCCTCTAGCACAGATACGCAGTATTTT. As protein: CASSYGRPSSTDTQYF.

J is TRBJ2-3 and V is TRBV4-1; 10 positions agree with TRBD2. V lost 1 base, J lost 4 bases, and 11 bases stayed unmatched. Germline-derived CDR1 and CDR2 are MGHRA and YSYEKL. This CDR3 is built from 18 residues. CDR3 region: CASSQGLAGIRRSDTQYF. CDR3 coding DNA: TGCGCCAGCAGCCAAGGACTAGCGGGCATACGCAGGTCAGATACGCAGTATTTT.

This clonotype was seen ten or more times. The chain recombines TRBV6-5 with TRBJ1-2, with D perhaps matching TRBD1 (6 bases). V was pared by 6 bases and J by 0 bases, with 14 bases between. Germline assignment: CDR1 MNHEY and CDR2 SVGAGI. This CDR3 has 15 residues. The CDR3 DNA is TGTGCCAGCAGCGGGGCGGGGGGCCCTAACTATGGCTACACCTTC. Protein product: CASSGAGGPNYGYTF.

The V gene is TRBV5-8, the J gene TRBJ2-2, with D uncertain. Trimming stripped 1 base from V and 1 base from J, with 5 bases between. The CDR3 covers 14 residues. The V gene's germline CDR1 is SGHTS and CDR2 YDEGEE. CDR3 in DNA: TGTGCCAGCAGCTTGACCGAGAACACCGGGGAGCTGTTTTTT. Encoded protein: CASSLTENTGELFF. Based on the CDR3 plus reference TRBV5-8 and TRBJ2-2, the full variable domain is EAGVTQSPTHLIKTRGQQATLRCSPISGHTSVYWYQQALGLGLQFLLWYDEGEERNRGNFPPRFSGRQFPNYSSELNVNALELEDSALYLCASSLTENTGELFFGEGSRLTVL.

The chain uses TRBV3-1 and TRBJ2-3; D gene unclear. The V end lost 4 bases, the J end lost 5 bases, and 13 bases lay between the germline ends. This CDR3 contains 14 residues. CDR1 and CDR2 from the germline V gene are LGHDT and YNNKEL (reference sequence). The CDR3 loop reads CASSRLRWRDTQYF. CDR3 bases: TGTGCCAGCAGCCGCCTCAGATGGAGAGATACGCAGTATTTT.

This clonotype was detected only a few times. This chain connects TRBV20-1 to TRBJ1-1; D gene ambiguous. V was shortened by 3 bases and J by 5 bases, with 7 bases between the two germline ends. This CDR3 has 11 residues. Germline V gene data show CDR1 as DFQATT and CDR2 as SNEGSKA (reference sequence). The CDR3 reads CSARPTTEAFF. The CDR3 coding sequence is TGCAGTGCTAGGCCTACGACTGAAGCTTTCTTT.

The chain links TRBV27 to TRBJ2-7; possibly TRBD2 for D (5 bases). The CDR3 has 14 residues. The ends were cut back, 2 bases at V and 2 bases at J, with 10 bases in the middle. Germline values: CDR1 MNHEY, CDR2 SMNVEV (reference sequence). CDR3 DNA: TGTGCCAGCAGTTTAATGGAGGACCCCTACGAGCAGTACTTC. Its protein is CASSLMEDPYEQYF.

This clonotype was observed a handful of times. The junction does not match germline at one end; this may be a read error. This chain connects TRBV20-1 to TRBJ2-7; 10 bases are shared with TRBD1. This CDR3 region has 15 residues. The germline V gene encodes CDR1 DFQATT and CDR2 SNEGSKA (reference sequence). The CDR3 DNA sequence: TGTGGTGCTAGAGATGTAGGACAGGGGGCCTACGAGCAGTACTTC. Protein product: CGARDVGQGAYEQYF.

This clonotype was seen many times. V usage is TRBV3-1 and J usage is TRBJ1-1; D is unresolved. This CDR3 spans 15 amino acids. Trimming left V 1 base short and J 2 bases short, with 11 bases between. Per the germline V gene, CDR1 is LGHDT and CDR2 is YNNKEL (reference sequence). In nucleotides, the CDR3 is TGTGCCAGCAGCCAAGGTTTTCAGCTTAACACTGAAGCTTTCTTT. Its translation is CASSQGFQLNTEAFF.

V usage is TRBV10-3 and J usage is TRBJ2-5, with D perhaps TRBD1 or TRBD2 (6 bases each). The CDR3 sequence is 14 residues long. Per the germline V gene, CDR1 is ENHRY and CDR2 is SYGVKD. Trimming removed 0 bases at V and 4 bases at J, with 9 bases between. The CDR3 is CAISESEGGETQYF. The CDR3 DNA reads TGTGCCATCAGTGAGTCGGAGGGGGGAGAGACCCAGTACTTC.

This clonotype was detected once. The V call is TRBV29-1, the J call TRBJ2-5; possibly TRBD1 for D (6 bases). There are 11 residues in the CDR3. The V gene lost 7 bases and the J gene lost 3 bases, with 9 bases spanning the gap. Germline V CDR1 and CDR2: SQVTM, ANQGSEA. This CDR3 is CSGGGKETQYF. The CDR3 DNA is TGCAGCGGAGGGGGTAAAGAGACCCAGTACTTC.

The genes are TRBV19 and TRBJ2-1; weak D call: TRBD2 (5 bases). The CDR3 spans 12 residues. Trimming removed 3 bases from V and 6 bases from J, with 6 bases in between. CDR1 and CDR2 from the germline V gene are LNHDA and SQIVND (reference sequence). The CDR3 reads CASSIGGNEQFF. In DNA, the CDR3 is TGTGCCAGTAGTATCGGAGGCAATGAGCAGTTCTTC.

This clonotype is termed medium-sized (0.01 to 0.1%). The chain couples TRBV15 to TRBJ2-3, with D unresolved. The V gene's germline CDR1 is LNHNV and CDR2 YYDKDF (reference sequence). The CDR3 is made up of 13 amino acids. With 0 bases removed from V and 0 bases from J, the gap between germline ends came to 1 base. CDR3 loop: CATSRESTDTQYF. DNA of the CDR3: TGTGCCACCAGCAGAGAAAGCACAGATACGCAGTATTTT.

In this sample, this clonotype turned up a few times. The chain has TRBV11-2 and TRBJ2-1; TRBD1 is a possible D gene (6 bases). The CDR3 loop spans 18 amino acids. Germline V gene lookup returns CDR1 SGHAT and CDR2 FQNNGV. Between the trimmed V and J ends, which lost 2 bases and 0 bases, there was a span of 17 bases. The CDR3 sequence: CASSLWQGPLSSYNEQFF. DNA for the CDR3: TGTGCCAGCAGCTTATGGCAGGGGCCTTTAAGCTCCTACAATGAGCAGTTCTTC.

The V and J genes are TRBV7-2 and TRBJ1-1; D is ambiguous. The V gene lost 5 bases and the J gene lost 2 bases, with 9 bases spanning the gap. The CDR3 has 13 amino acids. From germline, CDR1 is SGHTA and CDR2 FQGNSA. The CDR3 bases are TGTGCCAGCAGCACGGACGTTAACACTGAAGCTTTCTTT. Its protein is CASSTDVNTEAFF.

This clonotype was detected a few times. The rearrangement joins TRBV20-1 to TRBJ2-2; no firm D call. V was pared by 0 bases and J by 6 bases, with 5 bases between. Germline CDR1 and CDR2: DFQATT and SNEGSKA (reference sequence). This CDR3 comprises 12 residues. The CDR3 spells CSAREGPGELFF. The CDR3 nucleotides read TGCAGTGCTAGAGAGGGCCCCGGGGAGCTGTTTTTT.

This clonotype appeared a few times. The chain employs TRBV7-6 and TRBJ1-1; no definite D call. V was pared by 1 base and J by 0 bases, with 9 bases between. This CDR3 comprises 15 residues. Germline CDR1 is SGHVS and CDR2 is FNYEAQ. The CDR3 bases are TGTGCCAGCAGCTTAGGTAGAGGAATGAACACTGAAGCTTTCTTT. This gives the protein CASSLGRGMNTEAFF.

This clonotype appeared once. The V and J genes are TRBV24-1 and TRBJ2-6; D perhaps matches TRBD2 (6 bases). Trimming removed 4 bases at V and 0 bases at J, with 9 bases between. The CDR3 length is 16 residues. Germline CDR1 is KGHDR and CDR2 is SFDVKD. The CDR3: CATSDWGVSGANVLTF. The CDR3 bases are TGTGCCACCAGTGACTGGGGGGTCTCTGGGGCCAACGTCCTGACTTTC.

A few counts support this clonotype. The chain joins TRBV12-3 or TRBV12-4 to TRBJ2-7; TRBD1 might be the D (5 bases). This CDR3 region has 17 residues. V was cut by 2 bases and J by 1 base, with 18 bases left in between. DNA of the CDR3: TGTGCCAGCAGTTTAAAAAGACAGCTAAAACAGTCCTACGAGCAGTACTTC. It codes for CASSLKRQLKQSYEQYF.

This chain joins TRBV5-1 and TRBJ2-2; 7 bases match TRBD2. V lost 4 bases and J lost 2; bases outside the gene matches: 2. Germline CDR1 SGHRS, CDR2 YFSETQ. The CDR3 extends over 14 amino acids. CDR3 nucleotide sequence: TGCGCCAGCAGCCCAGCGGGAAACACCGGGGAGCTGTTTTTT. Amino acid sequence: CASSPAGNTGELFF. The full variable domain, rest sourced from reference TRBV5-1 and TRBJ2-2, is KAGVTQTPRYLIKTRGQQVTLSCSPISGHRSVSWYQQTPGQGLQFLFEYFSETQRNKGNFPGRFSGRQFSNSRSEMNVSTLELGDSALYLCASSPAGNTGELFFGEGSRLTVL.

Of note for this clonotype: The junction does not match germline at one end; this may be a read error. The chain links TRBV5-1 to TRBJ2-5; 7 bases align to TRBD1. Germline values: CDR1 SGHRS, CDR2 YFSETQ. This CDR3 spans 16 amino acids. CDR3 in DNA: TGCGCCAGCAGCTCAGACAGGGTAGCACCTCAAGACACCCAGTACTTC. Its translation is CASSSDRVAPQDTQYF.

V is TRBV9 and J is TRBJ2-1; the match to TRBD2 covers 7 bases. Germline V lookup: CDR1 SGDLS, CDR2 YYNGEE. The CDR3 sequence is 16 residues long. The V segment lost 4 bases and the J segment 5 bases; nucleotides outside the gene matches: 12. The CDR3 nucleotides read TGTGCCAGCAGCCCCCCCCTTGGGGAGGGTAACAATGAGCAGTTCTTC. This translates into CASSPPLGEGNNEQFF.

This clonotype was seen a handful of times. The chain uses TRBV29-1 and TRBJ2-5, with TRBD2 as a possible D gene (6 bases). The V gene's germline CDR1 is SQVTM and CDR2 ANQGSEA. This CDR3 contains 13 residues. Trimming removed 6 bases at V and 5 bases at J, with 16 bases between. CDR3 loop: CSVTPLAMETQYF. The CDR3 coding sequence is TGCAGCGTCACTCCGCTAGCGATGGAGACCCAGTACTTC.